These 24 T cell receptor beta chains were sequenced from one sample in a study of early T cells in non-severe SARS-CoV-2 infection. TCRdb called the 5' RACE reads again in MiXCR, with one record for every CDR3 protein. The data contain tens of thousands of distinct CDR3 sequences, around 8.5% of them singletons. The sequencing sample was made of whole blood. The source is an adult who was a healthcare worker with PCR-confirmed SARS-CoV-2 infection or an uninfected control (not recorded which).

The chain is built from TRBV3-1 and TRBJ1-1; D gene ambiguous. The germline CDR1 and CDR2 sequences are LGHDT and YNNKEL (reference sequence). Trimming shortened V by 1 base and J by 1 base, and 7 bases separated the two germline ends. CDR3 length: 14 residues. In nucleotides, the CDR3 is TGTGCCAGCAGCCAAGGCCCATCGAACACTGAAGCTTTCTTT. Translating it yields CASSQGPSNTEAFF.

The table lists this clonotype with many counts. The CDR3 protein is CRGVSDTQYF. Here the CDR3 DNA reads TGCAGGGGAGTCTCAGATACGCAGTATTTT. This chain connects TRBV20-1 to TRBJ2-3, with a weak D call TRBD2 (5 bases). This CDR3 region has 10 residues. Germline loops: CDR1 DFQATT, CDR2 SNEGSKA (reference sequence).

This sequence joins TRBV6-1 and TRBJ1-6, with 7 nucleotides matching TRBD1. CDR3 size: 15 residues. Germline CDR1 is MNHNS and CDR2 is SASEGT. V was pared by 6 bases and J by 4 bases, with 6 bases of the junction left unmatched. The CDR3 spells CASRGTERYNSPLHF. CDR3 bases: TGTGCCAGCAGGGGGACAGAAAGATATAATTCACCCCTCCACTTT.

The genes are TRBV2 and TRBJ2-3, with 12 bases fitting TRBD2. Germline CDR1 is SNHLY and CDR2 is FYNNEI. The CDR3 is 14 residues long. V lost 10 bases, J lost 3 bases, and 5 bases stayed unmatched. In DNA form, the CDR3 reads TGTGCCAACCGACTAGCGGGGGATACAGATACGCAGTATTTT. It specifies CANRLAGDTDTQYF. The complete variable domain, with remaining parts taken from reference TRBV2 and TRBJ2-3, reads EPEVTQTPSHQVTQMGQEVILRCVPISNHLYFYWYRQILGQKVEFLVSFYNNEISEKSEIFDDQFSVERPDGSNFTLKIRSTKLEDSAMYFCANRLAGDTDTQYFGPGTRLTVL.

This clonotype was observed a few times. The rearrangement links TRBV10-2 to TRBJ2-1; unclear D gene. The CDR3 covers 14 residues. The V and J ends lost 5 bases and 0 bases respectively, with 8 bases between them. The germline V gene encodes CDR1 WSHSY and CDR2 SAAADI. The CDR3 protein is CASSTHSSYNEQFF. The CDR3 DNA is TGCGCCAGCAGTACCCACAGCTCCTACAATGAGCAGTTCTTC.

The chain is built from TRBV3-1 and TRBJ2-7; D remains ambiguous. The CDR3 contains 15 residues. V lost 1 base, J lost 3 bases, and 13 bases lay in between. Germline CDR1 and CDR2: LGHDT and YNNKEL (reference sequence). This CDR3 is CASSQVKAGRYEQYF. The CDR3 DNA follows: TGTGCCAGCAGCCAAGTAAAGGCAGGCCGCTACGAGCAGTACTTC.

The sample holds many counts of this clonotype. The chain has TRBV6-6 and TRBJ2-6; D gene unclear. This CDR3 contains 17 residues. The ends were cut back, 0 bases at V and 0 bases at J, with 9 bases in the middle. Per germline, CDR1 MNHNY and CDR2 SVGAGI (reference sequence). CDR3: CASSYSGASSGANVLTF. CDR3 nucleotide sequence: TGTGCCAGCAGTTACTCAGGCGCCTCCTCTGGGGCCAACGTCCTGACTTTC.

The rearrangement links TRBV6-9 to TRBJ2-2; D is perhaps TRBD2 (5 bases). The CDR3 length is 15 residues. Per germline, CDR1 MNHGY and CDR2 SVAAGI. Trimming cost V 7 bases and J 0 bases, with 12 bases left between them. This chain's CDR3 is CASIKTGSNTGELFF. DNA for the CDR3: TGTGCCAGCATTAAAACGGGGTCGAACACCGGGGAGCTGTTTTTT.

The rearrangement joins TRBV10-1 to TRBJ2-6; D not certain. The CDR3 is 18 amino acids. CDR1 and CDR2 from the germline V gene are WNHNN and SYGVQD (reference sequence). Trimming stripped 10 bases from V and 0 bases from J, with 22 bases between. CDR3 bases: TGCGCCAACCCAAAGGGAAACGGTTACTTCTCTGGGGCCAACGTCCTGACTTTC. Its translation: CANPKGNGYFSGANVLTF.

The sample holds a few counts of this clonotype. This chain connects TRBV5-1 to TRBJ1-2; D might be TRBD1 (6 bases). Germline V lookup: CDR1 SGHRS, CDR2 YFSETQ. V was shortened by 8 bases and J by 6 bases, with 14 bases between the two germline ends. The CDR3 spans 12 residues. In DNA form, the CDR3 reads TGCGCCAGTAACACGGCAGGGGATGGCTACACCTTC. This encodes CASNTAGDGYTF.

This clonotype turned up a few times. CDR3 region: CASSPAAAGNTIYF. DNA of the CDR3: TGTGCCAGCAGCCCAGCCGCCGCTGGAAACACCATATATTTT. The chain has TRBV7-3 and TRBJ1-3; D remains unclear. Trimming took off 5 bases at V and 2 bases at J, with 10 bases between the two ends. The CDR3 runs 14 residues. CDR1 and CDR2 from the germline V gene are SGHTA and FQGTGA.

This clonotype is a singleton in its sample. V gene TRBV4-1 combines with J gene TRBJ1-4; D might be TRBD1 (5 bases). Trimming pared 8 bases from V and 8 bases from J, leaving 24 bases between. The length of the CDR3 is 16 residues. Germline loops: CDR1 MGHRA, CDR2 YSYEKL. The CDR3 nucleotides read TGCGCCAGCCGTAGATTTGGGGCCGATCGAAGGGAAAAACTGTTTTTT. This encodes CASRRFGADRREKLFF.

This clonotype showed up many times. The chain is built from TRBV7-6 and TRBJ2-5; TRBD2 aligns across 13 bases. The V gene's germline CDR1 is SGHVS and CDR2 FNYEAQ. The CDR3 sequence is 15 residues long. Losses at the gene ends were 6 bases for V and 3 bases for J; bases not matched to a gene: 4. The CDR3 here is CASRRLAGGEETQYF. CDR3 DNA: TGTGCCAGCAGACGACTAGCGGGGGGCGAAGAGACCCAGTACTTC.

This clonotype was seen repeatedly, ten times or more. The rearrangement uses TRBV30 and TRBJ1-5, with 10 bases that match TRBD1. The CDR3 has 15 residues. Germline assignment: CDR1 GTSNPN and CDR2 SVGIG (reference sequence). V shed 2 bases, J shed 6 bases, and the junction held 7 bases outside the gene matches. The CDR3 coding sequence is TGTGCCTGGAGTCCCAAGACAGGGGGCGGTCAGCCCCAGCATTTT. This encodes CAWSPKTGGGQPQHF. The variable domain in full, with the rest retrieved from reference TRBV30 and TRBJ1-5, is SQTIHQWPATLVQPVGSPLSLECTVEGTSNPNLYWYRQAAGRGLQLLFYSVGIGQISSEVPQNLSASRPQDRQFILSSKKLLLSDSGFYLCAWSPKTGGGQPQHFGDGTRLSIL.

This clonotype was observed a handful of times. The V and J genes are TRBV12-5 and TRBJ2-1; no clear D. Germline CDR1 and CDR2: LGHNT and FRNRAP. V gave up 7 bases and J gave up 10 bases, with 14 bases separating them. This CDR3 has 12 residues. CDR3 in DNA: TGTGCTAGTGTTGCAGGATTGGACGAGCAGTTCTTC. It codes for CASVAGLDEQFF. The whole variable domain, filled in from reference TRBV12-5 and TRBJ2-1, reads DARVTQTPRHKVTEMGQEVTMRCQPILGHNTVFWYRQTMMQGLELLAYFRNRAPLDDSGMPKDRFSAEMPDATLATLKIQPSEPRDSAVYFCASVAGLDEQFFGPGTRLTVL.

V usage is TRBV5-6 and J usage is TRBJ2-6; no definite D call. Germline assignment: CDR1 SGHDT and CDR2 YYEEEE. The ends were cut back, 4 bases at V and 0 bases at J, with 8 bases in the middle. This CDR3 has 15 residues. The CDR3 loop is CASSRYVSGANVLTF. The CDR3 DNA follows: TGTGCCAGCAGCCGATACGTCTCTGGGGCCAACGTCCTGACTTTC. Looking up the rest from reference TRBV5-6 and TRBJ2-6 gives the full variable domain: DAGVTQSPTHLIKTRGQQVTLRCSPKSGHDTVSWYQQALGQGPQFIFQYYEEEERQRGNFPDRFSGHQFPNYSSELNVNALLLGDSALYLCASSRYVSGANVLTFGAGSRLTVL.

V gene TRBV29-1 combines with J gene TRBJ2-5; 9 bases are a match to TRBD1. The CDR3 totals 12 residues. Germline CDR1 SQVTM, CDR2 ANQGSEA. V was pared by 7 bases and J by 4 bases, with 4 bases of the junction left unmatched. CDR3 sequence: CSGTGVGETQYF. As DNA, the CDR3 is TGCAGCGGGACAGGGGTCGGAGAGACCCAGTACTTC.

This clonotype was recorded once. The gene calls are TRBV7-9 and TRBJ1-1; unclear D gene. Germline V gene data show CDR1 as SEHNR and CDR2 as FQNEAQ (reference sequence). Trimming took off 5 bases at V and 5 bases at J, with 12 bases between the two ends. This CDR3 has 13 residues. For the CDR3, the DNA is TGTGCCAGCAGCCCCTGGACCCGGACTGAAGCTTTCTTT. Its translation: CASSPWTRTEAFF. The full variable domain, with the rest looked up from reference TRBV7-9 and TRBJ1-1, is DTGVSQNPRHKITKRGQNVTFRCDPISEHNRLYWYRQTLGQGPEFLTYFQNEAQLEKSRLLSDRFSAERPKGSFSTLEIQRTEQGDSAMYLCASSPWTRTEAFFGQGTRLTVV.

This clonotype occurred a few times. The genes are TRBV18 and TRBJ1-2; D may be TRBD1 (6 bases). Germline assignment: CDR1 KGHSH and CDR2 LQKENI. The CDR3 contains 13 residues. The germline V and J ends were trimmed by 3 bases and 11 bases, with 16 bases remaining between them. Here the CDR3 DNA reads TGTGCCAGCTCACCGACACAGGGAGAGGGTTACACCTTC. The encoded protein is CASSPTQGEGYTF.

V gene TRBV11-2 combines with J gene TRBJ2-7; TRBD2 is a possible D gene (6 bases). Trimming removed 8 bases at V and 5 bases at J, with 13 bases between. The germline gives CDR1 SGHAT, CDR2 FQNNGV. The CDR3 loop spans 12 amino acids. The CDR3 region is CASSGVSHEQYF. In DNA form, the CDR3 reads TGTGCCAGCTCGGGGGTTAGCCACGAGCAGTACTTC.

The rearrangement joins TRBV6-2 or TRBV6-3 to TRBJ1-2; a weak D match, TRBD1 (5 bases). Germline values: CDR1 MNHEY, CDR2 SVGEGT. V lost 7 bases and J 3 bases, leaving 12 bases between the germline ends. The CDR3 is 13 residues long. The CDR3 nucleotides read TGTGCCAGCACCACCGGGACCTACTATGGCTACACCTTC. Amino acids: CASTTGTYYGYTF.

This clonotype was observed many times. The CDR3 nucleotides read TGTGCCAGCAGTGAAGCTGGATCAGGTCTAAATACCGGGGAGCTGTTTTTT. Translating gives CASSEAGSGLNTGELFF. The rearrangement links TRBV6-1 to TRBJ2-2; D uncertain. V was cut by 0 bases and J by 5 bases, with 16 bases left in between. The CDR3 runs 17 residues. Germline values: CDR1 MNHNS, CDR2 SASEGT.

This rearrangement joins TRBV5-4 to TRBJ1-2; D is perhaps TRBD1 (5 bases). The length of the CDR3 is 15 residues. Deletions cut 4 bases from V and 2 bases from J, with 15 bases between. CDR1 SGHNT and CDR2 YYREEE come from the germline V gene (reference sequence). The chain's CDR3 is CASSPLGAGNYGYTF. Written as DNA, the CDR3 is TGTGCCAGCAGCCCACTCGGCGCAGGGAACTATGGCTACACCTTC.

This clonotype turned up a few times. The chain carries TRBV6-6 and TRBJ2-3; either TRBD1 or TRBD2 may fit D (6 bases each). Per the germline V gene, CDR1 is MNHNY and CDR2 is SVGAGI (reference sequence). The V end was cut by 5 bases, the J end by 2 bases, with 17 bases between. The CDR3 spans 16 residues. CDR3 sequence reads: CASSIEGGLTTDTQYF. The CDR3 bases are TGTGCCAGCAGTATCGAGGGGGGCCTGACCACAGATACGCAGTATTTT.